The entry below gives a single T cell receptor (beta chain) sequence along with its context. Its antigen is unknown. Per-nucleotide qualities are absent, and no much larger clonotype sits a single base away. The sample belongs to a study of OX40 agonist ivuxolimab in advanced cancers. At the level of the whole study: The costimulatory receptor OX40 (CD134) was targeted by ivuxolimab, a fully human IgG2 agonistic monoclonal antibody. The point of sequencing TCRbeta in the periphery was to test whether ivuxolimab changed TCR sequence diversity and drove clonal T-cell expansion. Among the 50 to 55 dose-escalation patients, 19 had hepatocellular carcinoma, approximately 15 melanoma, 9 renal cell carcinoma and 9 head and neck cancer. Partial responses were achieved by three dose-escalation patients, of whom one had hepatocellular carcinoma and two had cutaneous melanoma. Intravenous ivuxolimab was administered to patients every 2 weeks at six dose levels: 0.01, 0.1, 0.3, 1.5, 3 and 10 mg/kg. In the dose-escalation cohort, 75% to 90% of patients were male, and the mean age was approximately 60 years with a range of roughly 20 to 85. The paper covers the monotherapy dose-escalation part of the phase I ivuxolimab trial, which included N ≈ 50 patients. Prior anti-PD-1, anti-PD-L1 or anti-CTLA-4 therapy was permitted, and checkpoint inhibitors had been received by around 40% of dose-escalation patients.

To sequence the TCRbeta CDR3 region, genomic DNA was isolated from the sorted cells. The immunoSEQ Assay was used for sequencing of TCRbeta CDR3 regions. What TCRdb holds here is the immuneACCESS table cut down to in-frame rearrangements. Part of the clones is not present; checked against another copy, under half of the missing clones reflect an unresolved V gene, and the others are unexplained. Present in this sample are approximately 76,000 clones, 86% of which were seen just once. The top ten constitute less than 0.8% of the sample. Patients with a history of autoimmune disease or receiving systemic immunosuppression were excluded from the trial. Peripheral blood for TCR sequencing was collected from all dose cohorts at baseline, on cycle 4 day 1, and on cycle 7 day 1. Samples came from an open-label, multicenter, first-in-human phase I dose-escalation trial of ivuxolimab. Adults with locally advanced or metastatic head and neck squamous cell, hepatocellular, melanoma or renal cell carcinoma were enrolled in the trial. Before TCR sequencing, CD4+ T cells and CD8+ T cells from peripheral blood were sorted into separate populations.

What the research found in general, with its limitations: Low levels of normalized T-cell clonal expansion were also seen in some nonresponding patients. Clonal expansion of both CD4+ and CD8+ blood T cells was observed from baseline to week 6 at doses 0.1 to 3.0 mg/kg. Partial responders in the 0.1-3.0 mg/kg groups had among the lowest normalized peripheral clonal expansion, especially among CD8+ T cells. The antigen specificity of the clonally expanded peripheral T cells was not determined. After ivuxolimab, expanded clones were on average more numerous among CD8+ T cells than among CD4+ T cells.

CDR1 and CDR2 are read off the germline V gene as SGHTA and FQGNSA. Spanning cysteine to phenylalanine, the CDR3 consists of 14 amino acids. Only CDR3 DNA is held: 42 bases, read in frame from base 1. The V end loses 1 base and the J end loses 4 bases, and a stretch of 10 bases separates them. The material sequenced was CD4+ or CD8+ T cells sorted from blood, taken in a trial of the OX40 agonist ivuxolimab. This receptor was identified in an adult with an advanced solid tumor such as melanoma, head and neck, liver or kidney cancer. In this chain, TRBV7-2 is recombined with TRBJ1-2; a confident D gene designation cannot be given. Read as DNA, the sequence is TGTGCCAGCAGCTTAGAGATAGGGAGCTATGGCTACACCTTC. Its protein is CASSLEIGSYGYTF.